A single sample gave rise to the 2 T cell receptor beta chains below, sequenced in a study of cytomegalovirus exposure and HLA in healthy donors. This table comes from immunoSEQ multiplex PCR, and its TCRdb copy is limited to in-frame clones, with some not included. Among fewer than 150,000 clones listed, around 88% were seen once. The sample comprised PBMCs. These receptor sequences come from a man between 18 and 29 years old in good health and CMV-seronegative.

CDR3 nucleotides: TGTGCCAGCAGCTTGTATCCAGGGGGCGCTTGGCAGCCCCAGCATTTT. Amino acids: CASSLYPGGAWQPQHF. The chain joins TRBV5-6 to TRBJ1-5, with 8 bases aligning to TRBD1. Trimming removed 1 base from V and 7 bases from J; junction bases left unmatched: 10. Germline CDR1 and CDR2: SGHDT and YYEEEE. The CDR3 loop spans 16 amino acids. Together with reference TRBV5-6 and TRBJ1-5, the CDR3 gives the full variable domain: DAGVTQSPTHLIKTRGQQVTLRCSPKSGHDTVSWYQQALGQGPQFIFQYYEEEERQRGNFPDRFSGHQFPNYSSELNVNALLLGDSALYLCASSLYPGGAWQPQHFGDGTRLSIL.

This chain connects TRBV2 to TRBJ2-7; 9 bases fit TRBD2. Germline assignment: CDR1 SNHLY and CDR2 FYNNEI. The trim removed 3 bases at V and 0 bases at J, leaving 6 bases unmatched. CDR3 size: 16 residues. This chain's CDR3 is CASSEAGLASSYEQYF. CDR3 nucleotides: TGTGCCAGCAGTGAGGCGGGACTAGCCTCCTCCTACGAGCAGTACTTC.